Presented here are 19 T cell receptor beta chains from one specimen sequenced in a study of blood T cells in healthy people across ages. A second roughly 6 to 12 cycle PCR used barcoded and J-beta primers. TCRdb redid the calling of the 5' RACE reads with MiXCR, one entry per CDR3 protein. The sample carries under 700,000 distinct CDR3 sequences, approximately 25% recorded once. These sequences were also reported in another study, on T cells of mothers and their children.

Sequencing was carried out using blood. The source is a boy under 18 in good health.

This clonotype turned up a few times. V and J are TRBV9 and TRBJ2-3, with 9 bases that match TRBD1. Germline trimming cut 0 bases from V and 2 bases from J; bases unmatched to any gene: 4. Germline lookup yields CDR1 SGDLS and CDR2 YYNGEE. The CDR3 spans 16 residues. The CDR3: CASSVGGTGSTDTQYF. The CDR3 nucleotides are TGTGCCAGCAGCGTAGGGGGGACAGGGTCCACAGATACGCAGTATTTT. Complete variable domain (other parts from reference TRBV9 and TRBJ2-3): DSGVTQTPKHLITATGQRVTLRCSPRSGDLSVYWYQQSLDQGLQFLIQYYNGEERAKGNILERFSAQQFPDLHSELNLSSLELGDSALYFCASSVGGTGSTDTQYFGPGTRLTVL.

The V and J genes are TRBV29-1 and TRBJ1-5; the match to TRBD1 covers 7 bases. The J segment lost 7 bases and the V segment lost 4 bases, leaving 4 bases of the junction unmatched. Germline loops: CDR1 SQVTM, CDR2 ANQGSEA. The CDR3 spans 12 residues. CDR3 DNA: TGCAGCGTTGGACAGGGTACCCAGCCCCAGCATTTT. Protein sequence: CSVGQGTQPQHF.

A word on this clonotype: A junction end diverges from the germline sequence, so it may reflect a read error. The chain carries TRBV7-7 and TRBJ1-3, with D uncertain. This CDR3 spans 20 amino acids. Germline V lookup: CDR1 SSHAT, CDR2 FNYEAQ (reference sequence). CDR3 nucleotide sequence: TGTGCTAGCAGCTTAGCCTGGGATTCATCTTTAACCTGCTCTGGAAACACCATATATTTT. As protein: CASSLAWDSSLTCSGNTIYF. Filled out from reference TRBV7-7 and TRBJ1-3, the complete variable domain reads GAGVSQSPRYKVTKRGQDVTLRCDPISSHATLYWYQQALGQGPEFLTYFNYEAQPDKSGLPSDRFSAERPEGSISTLTIQRTEQRDSAMYRCASSLAWDSSLTCSGNTIYFGEGSWLTVV.

This chain connects TRBV7-6 to TRBJ2-3; weak D call: TRBD2 (5 bases). V lost 5 bases and J lost 5, with 17 bases in between. The CDR3 runs to 15 residues. Germline V gives CDR1 SGHVS, CDR2 FNYEAQ. CDR3 residues: CASSPSSGDKDTQYF. Here the CDR3 DNA reads TGTGCCAGCAGCCCTAGCTCGGGCGATAAAGATACGCAGTATTTT.

This clonotype appeared a few times. The chain links TRBV28 to TRBJ2-5; D unresolved. Gene TRBJ2-7 matches the end of the DNA better, so the J call may be wrong. The CDR3 consists of 16 residues. CDR1 and CDR2 (germline): MDHEN, SYDVKM. The CDR3 sequence is CASSLRFTSLSYEQYF. DNA of the CDR3: TGTGCCAGCAGTTTAAGGTTCACAAGTCTTTCCTACGAGCAGTACTTC.

V gene TRBV9 combines with J gene TRBJ2-7, with D perhaps matching TRBD1 or TRBD2 (6 bases each). TRBJ2-5 matches the DNA end more closely, so the J call is doubtful. The germline CDR1 and CDR2 sequences are SGDLS and YYNGEE. The CDR3 loop spans 15 amino acids. CDR3: CASSGGDILGETQYF. In nucleotides, the CDR3 is TGTGCCAGCAGCGGGGGGGACATCCTCGGGGAGACCCAGTACTTC.

This clonotype was observed a few times. The chain links TRBV5-4 to TRBJ2-1; D call uncertain. TRBJ2-7 explains the end of the DNA better; the J call may be wrong. The CDR3 loop spans 13 amino acids. The germline V gene encodes CDR1 SGHNT and CDR2 YYREEE (reference sequence). This CDR3 is CASSLAPPEEQYF. The CDR3 DNA reads as TGTGCCAGCAGCTTGGCCCCTCCGGAGGAGCAGTACTTC.

This clonotype was seen at least ten times. This rearrangement joins TRBV7-8 to TRBJ2-7; the match to TRBD1 covers 8 bases. CDR3 size: 18 residues. Germline assignment: CDR1 SGHVS and CDR2 FQNEAQ. J lost 5 bases, V lost 3 bases, and 18 bases had no gene match. This CDR3 is CASSFGQGPPMDPDEQYF. The CDR3 coding sequence is TGTGCCAGCAGCTTTGGACAGGGCCCTCCGATGGATCCGGACGAGCAGTACTTC.

The rearrangement links TRBV7-2 to TRBJ1-4, with 7 bases lining up with TRBD1. Germline loops: CDR1 SGHTA, CDR2 FQGNSA. CDR3 size: 15 residues. Trimming cost V 5 bases and J 3 bases; bases outside gene matches: 6. The CDR3 DNA reads as TGTGCCAGCAGCCCTACAGGGGTAGCTAATGAAAAACTGTTTTTT. Residues: CASSPTGVANEKLFF.

Note on this clonotype: A read error may produce the germline difference seen at one junction end. The CDR3 bases are TGTGCCAGCAGCTTAGACCGAACTAGCAGCAATCAGCAGTTCTTC. It specifies CASSLDRTSSNQQFF. The chain recombines TRBV11-3 with TRBJ2-1; a possible D gene is TRBD2 (6 bases). Per the germline V gene, CDR1 is SGHNT and CDR2 is YENEEA. CDR3 length equals 15 residues.

A few counts support this clonotype. The rearrangement uses TRBV28 and TRBJ2-7, with D perhaps TRBD1 or TRBD2 (5 bases each). Germline V lookup: CDR1 MDHEN, CDR2 SYDVKM. This CDR3 comprises 15 residues. V was pared by 7 bases and J by 2 bases, with 18 bases between. DNA of the CDR3: TGTGCCAGCAAAGGCAGGGACCTTTTGGCCTACGAGCAGTACTTC. Protein: CASKGRDLLAYEQYF. The full variable domain, rest sourced from reference TRBV28 and TRBJ2-7, is DVKVTQSSRYLVKRTGEKVFLECVQDMDHENMFWYRQDPGLGLRLIYFSYDVKMKEKGDIPEGYSVSREKKERFSLILESASTNQTSMYLCASKGRDLLAYEQYFGPGTRLTVT.

J is TRBJ1-3 and V is TRBV12-3 or TRBV12-4; the D is unclear. The germline V and J ends were trimmed by 2 bases and 5 bases, with 7 bases remaining between them. CDR3 length equals 13 residues. In DNA form, the CDR3 reads TGTGCCAGCAGTTTATCTGCTAGAAACACCATATATTTT. Its translation: CASSLSARNTIYF.

This clonotype came up a few times. The chain couples TRBV12-3 or TRBV12-4 to TRBJ1-1, with 9 bases fitting TRBD1. Trimming at V came to 1 base and at J to 5 bases, leaving 5 bases not matched to a gene. The CDR3 contains 15 residues. The CDR3 DNA is TGTGCCAGCAGTTTAGGACAGGGGGTCTGGACTGAAGCTTTCTTT. The encoded protein is CASSLGQGVWTEAFF.

The chain has TRBV5-1 and TRBJ1-1, with 7 bases lining up with TRBD1. Germline CDR1 and CDR2: SGHRS and YFSETQ. This CDR3 is 15 amino acids long. The V gene end was trimmed by 4 bases and the J gene end by 0 bases; junction bases not matched to a gene: 6. CDR3 amino acids: CASSHRTGMNTEAFF. The CDR3 bases are TGCGCCAGCAGCCATAGGACAGGCATGAACACTGAAGCTTTCTTT.

The gene calls are TRBV29-1 and TRBJ2-1, with 9 bases that match TRBD2. Looked up from germline, CDR1 is SQVTM and CDR2 is ANQGSEA. The CDR3 sequence is 15 residues long. V trimming: 3 bases; J trimming: 10 bases; junction bases outside the gene matches: 13. The CDR3 sequence is CSVDFTSGFSNEQFF. The CDR3 DNA sequence: TGCAGCGTTGATTTTACTAGCGGGTTTTCGAACGAGCAGTTCTTC.

In its sample, this clonotype was seen many times. V is TRBV4-3 and J is TRBJ2-5, with D possibly TRBD2 on 5 matching bases. Trimming removed 0 bases at V and 4 bases at J, with 6 bases between. Germline CDR1 LGHNA, CDR2 YSLEER. This CDR3 spans 13 amino acids. CDR3 in amino acids: CASSQDRGETQYF. The DNA of the CDR3 is TGCGCCAGCAGCCAAGATCGGGGAGAGACCCAGTACTTC.

In this sample, this clonotype turned up a few times. The chain links TRBV6-6 to TRBJ2-7; the D is unclear. CDR3 length equals 13 residues. V lost 6 bases to trimming and J lost 5 bases, with 14 bases between them. The germline gives CDR1 MNHNY, CDR2 SVGAGI (reference sequence). The DNA of the CDR3 is TGTGCCAGCAGAGCACGACCCCGACACGAGCAGTACTTC. Translated, it gives CASRARPRHEQYF.

The V call is TRBV7-2, the J call TRBJ2-5, with 7 bases that match TRBD2. Germline lookup yields CDR1 SGHTA and CDR2 FQGNSA. This CDR3 has 14 residues. V dropped 4 bases and J dropped 5; count of bases not matched to a gene: 7. The CDR3 sequence is CASSSLAVRETQYF. The CDR3 nucleotides are TGTGCCAGCAGCTCCCTAGCGGTACGCGAGACCCAGTACTTC.

The chain combines TRBV5-1 with TRBJ2-5; the D gene is possibly TRBD2 (6 bases). TRBJ2-1 matches the DNA end more closely, so the J call is doubtful. CDR1 and CDR2 from the germline V gene are SGHRS and YFSETQ. The CDR3 sequence is 15 residues long. Here the CDR3 DNA reads TGCGCCAGCAGCTTGGCCATCGGAGGGGAAGATGAGCAGTTCTTC. It is translated as CASSLAIGGEDEQFF.